The clone carrying this TCR beta chain turned up a few times. The data originate from a study of T cell repertoires in cytomegalovirus infection. TCRdb itself ran the reads through MiXCR, one entry per CDR3 protein. The sample records under 850,000 distinct CDR3 sequences, roughly 36% being singletons. Germline CDR1 reads DFQATT; CDR2 reads SNEGSKA (reference sequence). V was pared by 0 bases and J by 15 bases, with 11 bases of the junction left unmatched. The length of the CDR3 is 13 residues. The sample was PBMCs. V and J are TRBV20-1 and TRBJ2-4; 7 bases map to TRBD2. The clonotype was recovered from a human donor in good health (CMV status not recorded). Some clones in this sample may be carry-over from other donors' samples. The CDR3 coding sequence is TGCAGTGCTAGAGAGGCGGGGAGGGAGAGCAGGTACTTC. This codes for CSAREAGRESRYF.